This T cell receptor beta chain was profiled in a study of Ad26.COV2.S vaccination and SARS-CoV-2 variants. The overall study: The vaccine Ad26.COV2.S was put into the muscle once, or twice with 56 days between. Study findings and constraints: Reports say spike-specific CD8+ and CD4+ T cell responses covered substantial breadth after vaccination.

Germline CDR1 reads SGHTA; CDR2 reads FQGNSA. The CDR3 covers 13 residues. V lost 1 base, J lost 0 bases, and 3 bases lay in between. Treatment described: around 19 received Ad26.COV2.S at low or high dose, single or two shots; 5 received placebo; per-sample allocation not given. Collection of the samples took place on day 63 after the first injection of vaccine or placebo. Based in Boston, the donor was an adult of 18-55 years. In the vaccine, an Ad26 vector expressed the SARS-CoV-2 spike of the Wuhan strain. In regard to this clone: As yet, its antigen is unknown.

Measured with immunoSEQ multiplex PCR; TCRdb has only the in-frame clones, and not every one. In the table there are around 450,000 clones, nearly 90% of which are singletons. The V call is TRBV7-2, the J call TRBJ1-2; D gene unclear. The clonotype comes from a person between 18 and 59 years old who received the Ad26.COV2.S COVID-19 vaccine or a placebo. Sequenced material: peripheral blood, taken in a trial of Ad26.COV2.S vaccine versus placebo. The CDR3 coding sequence is TGTGCCAGCAGCTTAGACTCTAACTATGGCTACACCTTC. It yields the protein CASSLDSNYGYTF.